A single sample is the source of the 26 T cell receptor beta chains below, sequenced in a study of blood T cell repertoires in COVID-19. TCRdb's copy holds only in-frame clones and misses some; the assay was immunoSEQ multiplex PCR. The table has about 120,000 clones, 75% to 90% seen once; the top ten hold about 20%. Sequenced sample: peripheral blood. These receptors were collected from a human donor with acute or convalescent COVID-19. The donor label of this sample is uncertain.

This sequence joins TRBV7-2 and TRBJ1-6; D gene unclear. Trimming pared 5 bases from V and 7 bases from J, leaving 9 bases between. This CDR3 is built from 13 residues. CDR1 and CDR2 from the germline V gene are SGHTA and FQGNSA. The chain's CDR3 is CASSGPGNSPLHF. Written as DNA, the CDR3 is TGTGCCAGCAGCGGCCCGGGGAATTCACCCCTCCACTTT.

The V and J genes are TRBV6-6 and TRBJ2-2; perhaps TRBD2 as D (7 bases). The germline gives CDR1 MNHNY, CDR2 SVGAGI (reference sequence). Deletions cut 7 bases from V and 6 bases from J, with 21 bases between. This CDR3 has 16 residues. CDR3 in amino acids: CASNLRGRGRPGELFF. For the CDR3, the DNA is TGTGCCAGCAACCTACGGGGGCGGGGGAGGCCCGGGGAGCTGTTTTTT.

This clone was observed once. J is TRBJ2-3 and V is TRBV27; 7 nucleotides line up with TRBD2. Unmatched junction bases numbered 8, after V lost 11 bases and J lost 3 bases. Germline CDR1 MNHEY, CDR2 SMNVEV (reference sequence). This CDR3 is built from 13 residues. The CDR3 loop reads CASTTAGTDTQYF. The CDR3 bases are TGTGCCTCGACGACAGCGGGGACAGATACGCAGTATTTT.

The chain links TRBV6-2 or TRBV6-3 to TRBJ2-5; 8 nucleotides match TRBD1. This CDR3 comprises 15 residues. CDR1 is MNHEY, CDR2 SVGEGT, per germline. Trimming at V came to 5 bases and at J to 4 bases, leaving 9 bases not matched to a gene. The CDR3 protein is CASSTQRQGSETQYF. CDR3 nucleotides: TGTGCCAGCAGTACACAGAGACAGGGGTCAGAGACCCAGTACTTC.

The rearrangement joins TRBV18 to TRBJ1-1, with 7 bases that match TRBD1. Germline V gene sequence: CDR1 KGHSH, CDR2 LQKENI. This CDR3 region has 15 residues. V lost 3 bases to trimming and J lost 5 bases; unmatched junction nucleotides: 9. Written as DNA, the CDR3 is TGTGCCAGCTCACCTTCCCTGGGCAGGGGGACTGAAGCTTTCTTT. Encoded protein: CASSPSLGRGTEAFF.

This clone was observed once. V and J are TRBV7-2 and TRBJ1-1; possibly TRBD1 for D (6 bases). Per the germline V gene, CDR1 is SGHTA and CDR2 is FQGNSA. The CDR3 length is 14 residues. Trimming removed 4 bases from V and 6 bases from J, with 15 bases in between. In DNA, the CDR3 is TGTGCCAGCAGCTGGGCGACAGGTACCGCTGAAGCTTTCTTT. This codes for CASSWATGTAEAFF.

The gene calls are TRBV3-1 (or the pseudogene TRBV3-2) and TRBJ2-5; the D is unclear. The CDR3 consists of 14 residues. The V gene's germline CDR1 is LGHDT and CDR2 YNNKEL (reference sequence). V lost 3 bases and J lost 1, with 9 bases in between. For the CDR3, the DNA is TGTGCCAGCAGCCACCTAGAGCTCCAAGAGACCCAGTACTTC. It is translated as CASSHLELQETQYF.

This clone showed up just once. This sequence joins TRBV5-1 and TRBJ1-5; D not resolved. V lost 4 bases and J lost 2, with 16 bases in between. Germline V gene sequence: CDR1 SGHRS, CDR2 YFSETQ. This CDR3 region has 16 residues. CDR3 DNA sequence: TGCGCCAGCAGCCCTGAGTGGCCGGCGGGCAATCAGCCCCAGCATTTT. It specifies CASSPEWPAGNQPQHF.

This chain links TRBV20-1 with TRBJ2-1, with unresolved D. The CDR3 sequence is 11 residues long. Deletions cut 5 bases from V and 9 bases from J, with 11 bases between. Germline V gene sequence: CDR1 DFQATT, CDR2 SNEGSKA (reference sequence). CDR3 sequence reads: CSAGQSREQFF. The DNA of the CDR3 is TGCAGTGCTGGTCAGTCTCGTGAGCAGTTCTTC.

The rearrangement links TRBV5-4 to TRBJ1-1; 11 positions match TRBD1. The CDR3 consists of 15 residues. V shed 2 bases and J 5 bases; nucleotides not matched to a gene: 5. Germline CDR1 and CDR2: SGHNT and YYREEE (reference sequence). The CDR3 region has the DNA TGTGCCAGCAGCTTACCGGGACAGGGGGAGACTGAAGCTTTCTTT. Protein: CASSLPGQGETEAFF.

This chain uses TRBV5-6 with TRBJ1-6, with 10 bases that match TRBD1. Germline lookup yields CDR1 SGHDT and CDR2 YYEEEE. CDR3 length equals 16 residues. V lost 3 bases, J lost 12 bases, and 12 bases stayed unmatched. Here the CDR3 reads CASSWSTGQGVIPLHF. The CDR3, as DNA: TGTGCCAGCAGCTGGTCGACAGGACAGGGGGTGATACCCCTCCACTTT. Using reference TRBV5-6 and TRBJ1-6 for the parts outside the CDR3, the full variable domain is DAGVTQSPTHLIKTRGQQVTLRCSPKSGHDTVSWYQQALGQGPQFIFQYYEEEERQRGNFPDRFSGHQFPNYSSELNVNALLLGDSALYLCASSWSTGQGVIPLHFGNGTRLTVT.

The chain recombines TRBV7-9 with TRBJ2-5; 8 positions match TRBD2. The V gene end was trimmed by 4 bases and the J gene end by 5 bases; junction bases not matched to a gene: 9. This CDR3 region has 15 residues. Germline assignment: CDR1 SEHNR and CDR2 FQNEAQ (reference sequence). The DNA of the CDR3 is TGTGCCAGCAGCTCCAGCGGGGGCCGGGGGGAGACCCAGTACTTC. It translates to CASSSSGGRGETQYF. The full variable domain, its missing parts supplied by reference TRBV7-9 and TRBJ2-5, is DTGVSQNPRHKITKRGQNVTFRCDPISEHNRLYWYRQTLGQGPEFLTYFQNEAQLEKSRLLSDRFSAERPKGSFSTLEIQRTEQGDSAMYLCASSSSGGRGETQYFGPGTRLLVL.

The chain links TRBV10-3 to TRBJ2-1, with 12 bases aligning to TRBD1. This CDR3 region has 16 residues. V was pared by 9 bases and J by 6 bases, with 12 bases of the junction left unmatched. Looked up from germline, CDR1 is ENHRY and CDR2 is SYGVKD. The CDR3 DNA reads as TGTGCCATTAAAAGCAGACCGGGACAGGGGGCCAATGAGCAGTTCTTC. The encoded protein is CAIKSRPGQGANEQFF.

The CDR3 sequence is CASSSRGANTGELFF. CDR3 coding DNA: TGTGCCAGCAGTTCAAGGGGCGCGAACACCGGGGAGCTGTTTTTT. The chain couples TRBV28 to TRBJ2-2; a possible D gene is TRBD1 (5 bases). Per germline, CDR1 MDHEN and CDR2 SYDVKM. Trimming removed 4 bases from V and 0 bases from J, with 9 bases in between. This CDR3 is built from 15 residues. The entire variable domain, with the rest obtained from reference TRBV28 and TRBJ2-2, is as follows: DVKVTQSSRYLVKRTGEKVFLECVQDMDHENMFWYRQDPGLGLRLIYFSYDVKMKEKGDIPEGYSVSREKKERFSLILESASTNQTSMYLCASSSRGANTGELFFGEGSRLTVL.

This clone is a singleton in its sample. CDR3 sequence: CASSLGASSGNTIYF. Here the CDR3 DNA reads TGTGCCAGCAGCTTAGGGGCGAGCTCTGGAAACACCATATATTTT. V usage is TRBV7-2 and J usage is TRBJ1-3; no definite D call. The V gene's germline CDR1 is SGHTA and CDR2 FQGNSA. The CDR3 loop spans 15 amino acids. Trimming pared 1 base from V and 0 bases from J, leaving 7 bases between.

The rearrangement joins TRBV19 to TRBJ2-1; D not resolved. V was trimmed by 8 bases and J by 6 bases, leaving 17 bases between them. Germline CDR1 is LNHDA and CDR2 is SQIVND (reference sequence). This CDR3 spans 14 amino acids. The CDR3 sequence is CASSSTINVNEQFF. The CDR3 DNA is TGTGCCAGTTCCTCCACTATAAATGTCAATGAGCAGTTCTTC.

This rearrangement joins TRBV6-5 to TRBJ2-1; TRBD1 matches 9 bases. This CDR3 spans 15 amino acids. Germline V gene data show CDR1 as MNHEY and CDR2 as SVGAGI. V lost 2 bases and J lost 7; bases outside the gene matches: 6. The DNA of the CDR3 is TGTGCCAGCAGTTACACCGGGACAGGGAGGAATGAGCAGTTCTTC. It yields the protein CASSYTGTGRNEQFF.

The rearrangement uses TRBV30 and TRBJ1-1; TRBD1 agrees at 10 bases. The CDR3 covers 15 residues. Germline CDR1 GTSNPN, CDR2 SVGIG (reference sequence). With 6 bases clipped from V and 4 bases from J, the junction kept 11 bases outside the gene matches. CDR3 in amino acids: CACQTKRTGGTEAFF. Written as DNA, the CDR3 is TGTGCCTGCCAAACTAAGAGGACAGGGGGCACTGAAGCTTTCTTT.

The chain recombines TRBV12-3 or TRBV12-4 with TRBJ1-2; TRBD1 agrees at 7 bases. CDR3 length equals 13 residues. Trimming took 6 bases from V and 3 from J; bases not matched to a gene: 4. The CDR3 is CASSPTGDYGYTF. The CDR3 nucleotides read TGTGCCAGCAGCCCCACAGGGGACTATGGCTACACCTTC.

The chain couples TRBV27 to TRBJ1-5; a weak D match, TRBD1 (6 bases). This CDR3 is built from 16 residues. The V end was cut by 6 bases, the J end by 4 bases, with 19 bases between. In germline, CDR1 is MNHEY, CDR2 SMNVEV (reference sequence). CDR3 DNA: TGTGCCAGCAGCCGCTCCCAACAGGGAGGGAATCAGCCCCAGCATTTT. Protein product: CASSRSQQGGNQPQHF.

CDR3 bases: TGCGCCAGCAGCTTATCTGGACTAGCGGGAGACCCCTCGAACACCGGGGAGCTGTTTTTT. Its translation is CASSLSGLAGDPSNTGELFF. This chain joins TRBV5-1 and TRBJ2-2; 13 bases are shared with TRBD2. The V gene's germline CDR1 is SGHRS and CDR2 YFSETQ. This CDR3 is built from 20 residues. V dropped 2 bases and J dropped 0; count of bases not matched to a gene: 10.

This chain links TRBV30 with TRBJ1-5; D unclear. CDR3 length: 14 amino acids. V was trimmed by 1 base and J by 0 bases, leaving 7 bases between them. Germline V gives CDR1 GTSNPN, CDR2 SVGIG (reference sequence). DNA of the CDR3: TGTGCCTGGAGTGACGGGAATAGCAATCAGCCCCAGCATTTT. Amino acid sequence: CAWSDGNSNQPQHF. The full variable domain, in which reference TRBV30 and TRBJ1-5 provide the parts outside the CDR3, is SQTIHQWPATLVQPVGSPLSLECTVEGTSNPNLYWYRQAAGRGLQLLFYSVGIGQISSEVPQNLSASRPQDRQFILSSKKLLLSDSGFYLCAWSDGNSNQPQHFGDGTRLSIL.

This clone was counted a few times. The chain combines TRBV7-8 with TRBJ2-4; TRBD2 agrees at 8 bases. This CDR3 comprises 19 residues. The germline V gene encodes CDR1 SGHVS and CDR2 FQNEAQ. Trimming took 1 base from V and 6 from J; bases not matched to a gene: 17. The DNA of the CDR3 is TGTGCCAGCAGCTTAGGCGGGGGGCCCGGGCAGGGCTTCATAAACATTCAGTACTTC. It codes for CASSLGGGPGQGFINIQYF.

The V call is TRBV5-1, the J call TRBJ2-2, with D possibly being TRBD1 (5 bases). V dropped 4 bases and J dropped 3 bases, with 7 bases sitting between them. Germline V gene lookup returns CDR1 SGHRS and CDR2 YFSETQ. CDR3 length equals 13 residues. For the CDR3, the DNA is TGCGCCAGCAGCGCACAGGACACCGGGGAGCTGTTTTTT. This sequence encodes CASSAQDTGELFF.

The DNA of the CDR3 is TGTGCCAGCAGTTACGGTGGGCAGATCGGCGAGCAGTACTTC. Its protein is CASSYGGQIGEQYF. This rearrangement joins TRBV6-6 to TRBJ2-7; D is ambiguous. CDR1 is MNHNY, CDR2 SVGAGI, per germline (reference sequence). The CDR3 consists of 14 residues. The V end was cut by 2 bases, the J end by 6 bases, with 14 bases between.

The chain is built from TRBV28 and TRBJ2-7; 7 nucleotides agree with TRBD1. This CDR3 contains 15 residues. Trimming removed 6 bases from V and 5 bases from J; junction bases left unmatched: 13. Germline CDR1 is MDHEN and CDR2 is SYDVKM. CDR3: CASRPWGTAHHEQYF. CDR3 nucleotide sequence: TGTGCCAGCAGACCATGGGGGACAGCGCACCACGAGCAGTACTTC.